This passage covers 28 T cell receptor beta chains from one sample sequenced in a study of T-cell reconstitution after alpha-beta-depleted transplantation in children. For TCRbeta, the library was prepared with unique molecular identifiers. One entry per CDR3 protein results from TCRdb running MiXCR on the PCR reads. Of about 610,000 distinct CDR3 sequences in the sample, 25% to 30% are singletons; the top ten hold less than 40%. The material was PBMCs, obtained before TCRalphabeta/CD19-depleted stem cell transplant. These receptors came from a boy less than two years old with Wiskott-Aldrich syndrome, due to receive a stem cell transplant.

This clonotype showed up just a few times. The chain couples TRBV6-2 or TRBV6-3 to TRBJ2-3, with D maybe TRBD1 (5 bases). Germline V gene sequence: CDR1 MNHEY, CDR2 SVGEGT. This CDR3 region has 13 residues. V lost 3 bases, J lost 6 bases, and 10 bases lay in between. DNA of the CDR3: TGTGCCAGCAGTTATTGGGGCCCCGATACGCAGTATTTT. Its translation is CASSYWGPDTQYF.

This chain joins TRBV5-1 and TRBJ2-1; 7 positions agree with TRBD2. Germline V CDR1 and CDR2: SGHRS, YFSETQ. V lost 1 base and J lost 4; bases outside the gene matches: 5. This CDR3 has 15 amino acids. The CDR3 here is CASSLSASGYNEQFF. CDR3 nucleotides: TGCGCCAGCAGCTTGTCGGCTAGCGGATACAATGAGCAGTTCTTC. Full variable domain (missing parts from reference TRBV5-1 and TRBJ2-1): KAGVTQTPRYLIKTRGQQVTLSCSPISGHRSVSWYQQTPGQGLQFLFEYFSETQRNKGNFPGRFSGRQFSNSRSEMNVSTLELGDSALYLCASSLSASGYNEQFFGPGTRLTVL.

For the CDR3, the DNA is TGTGCCAGCAGCTTAAGGGTGACAGGAGGAGCGGAGACCCAGTACTTC. Its translation: CASSLRVTGGAETQYF. This sequence joins TRBV11-2 and TRBJ2-5, with D maybe TRBD1 (6 bases). Trimming removed 2 bases from V and 5 bases from J, with 18 bases in between. The CDR3 consists of 16 residues. Germline CDR1 SGHAT, CDR2 FQNNGV. The full variable domain, with the rest looked up from reference TRBV11-2 and TRBJ2-5, is EAGVAQSPRYKIIEKRQSVAFWCNPISGHATLYWYQQILGQGPKLLIQFQNNGVVDDSQLPKDRFSAERLKGVDSTLKIQPAKLEDSAVYLCASSLRVTGGAETQYFGPGTRLLVL.

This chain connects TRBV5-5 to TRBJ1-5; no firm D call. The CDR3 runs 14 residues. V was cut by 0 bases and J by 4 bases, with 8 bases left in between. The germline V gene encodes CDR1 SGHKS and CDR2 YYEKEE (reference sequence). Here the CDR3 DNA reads TGTGCCAGCAGCTTGGGAAGTCGAAATCAGCCCCAGCATTTT. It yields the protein CASSLGSRNQPQHF.

CDR3 protein: CASTDGTGKNIQYF. DNA for the CDR3: TGTGCCAGCACCGATGGGACAGGCAAAAACATTCAGTACTTC. The V and J genes are TRBV2 and TRBJ2-4, with 8 bases lining up with TRBD1. Germline V lookup: CDR1 SNHLY, CDR2 FYNNEI. This CDR3 has 14 amino acids. V gave up 7 bases and J gave up 3 bases; unmatched junction bases: 5.

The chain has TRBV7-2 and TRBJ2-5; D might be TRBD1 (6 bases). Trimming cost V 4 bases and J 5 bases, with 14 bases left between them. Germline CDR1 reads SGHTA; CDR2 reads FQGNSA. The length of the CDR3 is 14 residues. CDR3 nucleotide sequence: TGTGCCAGCAGCTCCACAGGGAGAGTGGAGACCCAGTACTTC. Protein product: CASSSTGRVETQYF.

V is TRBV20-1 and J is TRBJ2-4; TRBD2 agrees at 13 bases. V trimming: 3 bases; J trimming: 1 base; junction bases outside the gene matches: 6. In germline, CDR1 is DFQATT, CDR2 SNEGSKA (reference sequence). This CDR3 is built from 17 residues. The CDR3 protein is CSARRGLAGIAKNIQYF. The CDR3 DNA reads TGCAGTGCTAGGCGGGGACTAGCGGGAATCGCCAAAAACATTCAGTACTTC.

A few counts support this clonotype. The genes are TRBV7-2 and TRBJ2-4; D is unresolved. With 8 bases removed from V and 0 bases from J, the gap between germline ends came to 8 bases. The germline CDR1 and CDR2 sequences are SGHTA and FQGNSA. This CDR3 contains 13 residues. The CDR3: CASGMLAKNIQYF. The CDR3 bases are TGTGCCAGCGGAATGCTAGCCAAAAACATTCAGTACTTC.

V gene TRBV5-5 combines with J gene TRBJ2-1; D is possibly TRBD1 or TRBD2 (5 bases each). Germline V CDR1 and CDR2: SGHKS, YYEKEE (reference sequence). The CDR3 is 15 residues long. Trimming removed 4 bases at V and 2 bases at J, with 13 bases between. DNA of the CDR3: TGTGCCAGCAGCCGGGAACAGGCAACCTACAATGAGCAGTTCTTC. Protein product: CASSREQATYNEQFF.

The CDR3 DNA sequence: TGCAGTGTAAGGGTAGGGAACAATCAGCCCCAGCATTTT. Translating gives CSVRVGNNQPQHF. This chain uses TRBV20-1 with TRBJ1-5; no reliable D call. Germline CDR1 DFQATT, CDR2 SNEGSKA (reference sequence). The CDR3 is 13 residues long. V was cut by 7 bases and J by 3 bases, with 13 bases left in between.

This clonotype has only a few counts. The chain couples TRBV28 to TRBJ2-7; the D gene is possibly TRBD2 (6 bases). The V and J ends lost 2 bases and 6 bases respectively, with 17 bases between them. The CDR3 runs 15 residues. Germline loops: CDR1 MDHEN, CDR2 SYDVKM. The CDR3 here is CASSLLVLAKSEQYF. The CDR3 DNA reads TGTGCCAGCAGTTTACTGGTCCTAGCGAAGAGCGAGCAGTACTTC. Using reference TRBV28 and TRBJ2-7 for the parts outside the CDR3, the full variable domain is DVKVTQSSRYLVKRTGEKVFLECVQDMDHENMFWYRQDPGLGLRLIYFSYDVKMKEKGDIPEGYSVSREKKERFSLILESASTNQTSMYLCASSLLVLAKSEQYFGPGTRLTVT.

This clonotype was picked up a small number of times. DNA of the CDR3: TGTGCCAGCAGCGTAGGATTCCGGGACAGGGGAACCCAAGAGACCCAGTACTTC. It translates to CASSVGFRDRGTQETQYF. The rearrangement joins TRBV9 to TRBJ2-5; TRBD1 aligns across 10 bases. This CDR3 has 18 residues. Trimming took 0 bases from V and 1 from J; bases not matched to a gene: 9. CDR1 is SGDLS, CDR2 YYNGEE, per germline.

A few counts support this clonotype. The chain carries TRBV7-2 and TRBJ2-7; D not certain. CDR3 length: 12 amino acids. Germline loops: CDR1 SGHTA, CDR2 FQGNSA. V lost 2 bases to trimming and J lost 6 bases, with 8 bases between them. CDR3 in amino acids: CASSLTWIEQYF. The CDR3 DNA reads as TGTGCCAGCAGCTTAACGTGGATCGAGCAGTACTTC.

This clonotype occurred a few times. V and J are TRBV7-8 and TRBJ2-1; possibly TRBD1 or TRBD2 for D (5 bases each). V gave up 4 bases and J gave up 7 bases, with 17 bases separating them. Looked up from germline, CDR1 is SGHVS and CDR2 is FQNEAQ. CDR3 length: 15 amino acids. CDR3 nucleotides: TGTGCCAGCAGCTCCGCCGGGACGTGGAATAATGAGCAGTTCTTC. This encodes CASSSAGTWNNEQFF.

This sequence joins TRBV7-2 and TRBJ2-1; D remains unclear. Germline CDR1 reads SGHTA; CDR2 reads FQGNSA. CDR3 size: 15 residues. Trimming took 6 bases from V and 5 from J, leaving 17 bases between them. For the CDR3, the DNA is TGTGCCAGCAGTTTTACATCCCAGAAAAACAATGAGCAGTTCTTC. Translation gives CASSFTSQKNNEQFF.

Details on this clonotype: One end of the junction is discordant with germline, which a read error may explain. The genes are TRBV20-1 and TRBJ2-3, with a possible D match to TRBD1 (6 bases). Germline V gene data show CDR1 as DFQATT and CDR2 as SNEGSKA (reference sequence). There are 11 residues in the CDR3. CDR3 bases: TGCAGTGCGAGACGACAGGATATGCAGTATTTT. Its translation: CSARRQDMQYF.

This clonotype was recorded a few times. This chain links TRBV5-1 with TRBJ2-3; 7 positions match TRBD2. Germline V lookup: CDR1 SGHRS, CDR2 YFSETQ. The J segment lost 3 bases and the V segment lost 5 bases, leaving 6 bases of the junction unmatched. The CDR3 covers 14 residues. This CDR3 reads CASRREKGTDTQYF. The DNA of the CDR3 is TGCGCCAGCAGGCGGGAGAAGGGGACAGATACGCAGTATTTT.

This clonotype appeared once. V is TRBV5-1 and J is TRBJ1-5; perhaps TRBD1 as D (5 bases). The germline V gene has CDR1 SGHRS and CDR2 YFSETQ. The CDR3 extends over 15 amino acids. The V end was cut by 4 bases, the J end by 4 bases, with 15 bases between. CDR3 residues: CASSPDPGANQPQHF. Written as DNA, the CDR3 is TGCGCCAGCAGCCCCGACCCCGGGGCGAATCAGCCCCAGCATTTT.

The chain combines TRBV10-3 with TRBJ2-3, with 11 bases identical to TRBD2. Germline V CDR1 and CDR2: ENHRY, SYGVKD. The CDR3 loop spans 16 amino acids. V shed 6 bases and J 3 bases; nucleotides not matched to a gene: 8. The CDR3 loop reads CAIRNLAGGGTDTQYF. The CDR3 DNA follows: TGTGCCATCAGGAACCTAGCGGGAGGAGGGACAGATACGCAGTATTTT.

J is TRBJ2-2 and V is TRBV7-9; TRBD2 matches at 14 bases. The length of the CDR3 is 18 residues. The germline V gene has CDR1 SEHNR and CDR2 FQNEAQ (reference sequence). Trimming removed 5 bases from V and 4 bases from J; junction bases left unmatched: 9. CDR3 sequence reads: CASSPTSGRAMGTGELFF. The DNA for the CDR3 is TGTGCCAGCAGCCCGACTAGCGGGAGGGCTATGGGCACCGGGGAGCTGTTTTTT.

The CDR3 DNA is TGTGCCAGCAGTGCCACGGACAGGGGGCACCGCCGGGCCCAGTACTTC. Translation: CASSATDRGHRRAQYF. This chain links TRBV6-1 with TRBJ2-5, with 11 bases that match TRBD1. The CDR3 consists of 16 residues. The germline gives CDR1 MNHNS, CDR2 SASEGT. The V and J ends lost 4 bases and 9 bases, in that order; junction bases with no gene match: 13.

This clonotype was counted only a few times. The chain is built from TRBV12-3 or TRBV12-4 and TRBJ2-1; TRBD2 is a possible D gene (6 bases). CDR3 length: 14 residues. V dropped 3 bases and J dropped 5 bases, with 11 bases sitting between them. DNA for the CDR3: TGTGCCAGCAGTTTCCGGGAGACCAACAATGAGCAGTTCTTC. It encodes CASSFRETNNEQFF.

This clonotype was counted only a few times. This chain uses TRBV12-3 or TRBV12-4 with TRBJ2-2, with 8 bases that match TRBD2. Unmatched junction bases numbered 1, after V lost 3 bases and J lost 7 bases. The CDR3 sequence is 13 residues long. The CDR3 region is CASSFAGGGELFF. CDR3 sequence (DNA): TGTGCCAGCAGTTTCGCGGGGGGCGGGGAGCTGTTTTTT.

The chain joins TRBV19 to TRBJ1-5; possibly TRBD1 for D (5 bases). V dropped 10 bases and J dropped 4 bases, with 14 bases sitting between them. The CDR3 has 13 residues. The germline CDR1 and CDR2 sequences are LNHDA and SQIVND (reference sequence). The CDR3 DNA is TGTGCCATCGGGAGAGGGGATAATCAGCCCCAGCATTTT. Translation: CAIGRGDNQPQHF.

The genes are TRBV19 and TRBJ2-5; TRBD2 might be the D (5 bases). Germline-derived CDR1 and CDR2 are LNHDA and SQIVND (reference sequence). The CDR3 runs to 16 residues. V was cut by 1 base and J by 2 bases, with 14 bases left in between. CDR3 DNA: TGTGCCAGTAGTATAGCAGGAGCGGCGGTACAAGAGACCCAGTACTTC. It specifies CASSIAGAAVQETQYF.

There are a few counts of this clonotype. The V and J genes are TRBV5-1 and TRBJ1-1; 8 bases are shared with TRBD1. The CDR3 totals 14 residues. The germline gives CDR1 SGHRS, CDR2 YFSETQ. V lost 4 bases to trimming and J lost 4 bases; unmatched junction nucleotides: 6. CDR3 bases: TGCGCCAGCAGCGCGGACAGGGCGGGCACTGAAGCTTTCTTT. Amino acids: CASSADRAGTEAFF.

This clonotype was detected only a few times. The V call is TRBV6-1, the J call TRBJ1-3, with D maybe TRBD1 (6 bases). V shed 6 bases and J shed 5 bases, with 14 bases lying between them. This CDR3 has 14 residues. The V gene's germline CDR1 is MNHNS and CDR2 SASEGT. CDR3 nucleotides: TGTGCCAGCAGCCAGGGACACAGAAGAAACACCATATATTTT. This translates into CASSQGHRRNTIYF.

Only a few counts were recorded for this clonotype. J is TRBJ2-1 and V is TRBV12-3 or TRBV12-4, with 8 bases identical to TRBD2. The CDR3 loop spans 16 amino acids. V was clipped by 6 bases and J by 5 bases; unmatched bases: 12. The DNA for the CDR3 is TGTGCCAGCAGCCCCCGTCCGGGAGCGGGGGACAATGAGCAGTTCTTC. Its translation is CASSPRPGAGDNEQFF.